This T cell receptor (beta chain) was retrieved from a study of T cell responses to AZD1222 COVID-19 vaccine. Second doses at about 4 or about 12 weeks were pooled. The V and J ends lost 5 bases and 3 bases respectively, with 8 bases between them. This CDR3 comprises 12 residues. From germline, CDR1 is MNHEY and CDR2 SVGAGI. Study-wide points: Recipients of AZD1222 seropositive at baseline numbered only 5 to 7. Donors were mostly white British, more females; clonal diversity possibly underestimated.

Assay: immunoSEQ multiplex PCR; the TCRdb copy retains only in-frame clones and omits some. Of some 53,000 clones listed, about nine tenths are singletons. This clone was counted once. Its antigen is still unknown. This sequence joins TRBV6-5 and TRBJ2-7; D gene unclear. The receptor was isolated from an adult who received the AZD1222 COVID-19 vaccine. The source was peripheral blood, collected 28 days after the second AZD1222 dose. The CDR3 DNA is TGTGCCAGCAGTAAGTCATACTACGAGCAGTACTTC. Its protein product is CASSKSYYEQYF.